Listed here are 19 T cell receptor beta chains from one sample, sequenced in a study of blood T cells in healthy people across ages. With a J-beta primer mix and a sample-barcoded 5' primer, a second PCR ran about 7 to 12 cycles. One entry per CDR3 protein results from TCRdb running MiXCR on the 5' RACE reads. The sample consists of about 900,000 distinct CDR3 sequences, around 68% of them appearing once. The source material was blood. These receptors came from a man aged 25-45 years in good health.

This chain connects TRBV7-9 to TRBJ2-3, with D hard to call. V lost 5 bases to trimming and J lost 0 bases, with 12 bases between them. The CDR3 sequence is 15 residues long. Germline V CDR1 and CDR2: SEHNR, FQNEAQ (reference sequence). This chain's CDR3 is CASSRGSPSTDTQYF. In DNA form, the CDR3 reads TGTGCCAGCAGCCGAGGCAGTCCTAGCACAGATACGCAGTATTTT.

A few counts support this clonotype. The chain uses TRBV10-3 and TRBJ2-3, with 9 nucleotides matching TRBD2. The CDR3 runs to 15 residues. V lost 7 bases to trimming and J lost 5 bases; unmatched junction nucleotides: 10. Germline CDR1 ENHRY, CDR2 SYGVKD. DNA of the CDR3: TGTGCCATCACCCCGGGAGCGGGGGGTCGAGATACGCAGTATTTT. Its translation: CAITPGAGGRDTQYF.

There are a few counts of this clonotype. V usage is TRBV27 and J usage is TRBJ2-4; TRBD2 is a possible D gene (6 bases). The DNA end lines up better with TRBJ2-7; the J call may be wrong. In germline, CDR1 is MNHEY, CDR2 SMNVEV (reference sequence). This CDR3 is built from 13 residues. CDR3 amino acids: CASSLQGGYEQYF. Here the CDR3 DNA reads TGTGCCAGCAGTTTACAGGGAGGATACGAGCAGTACTTC.

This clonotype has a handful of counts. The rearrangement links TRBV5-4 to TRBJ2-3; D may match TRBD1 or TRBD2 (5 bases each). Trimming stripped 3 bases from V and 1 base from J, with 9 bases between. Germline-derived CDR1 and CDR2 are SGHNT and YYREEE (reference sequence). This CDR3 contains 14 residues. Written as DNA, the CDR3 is TGTGCCAGCAGCTACTTGGGGGGCACAGATACGCAGTATTTT. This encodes CASSYLGGTDTQYF.

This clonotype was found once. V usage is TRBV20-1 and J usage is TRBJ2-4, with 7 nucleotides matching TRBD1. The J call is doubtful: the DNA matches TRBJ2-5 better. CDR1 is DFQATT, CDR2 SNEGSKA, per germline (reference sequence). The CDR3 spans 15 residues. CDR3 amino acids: CSARGSRGTEETQYF. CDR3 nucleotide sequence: TGCAGTGCTAGAGGGAGCAGGGGGACAGAAGAGACCCAGTACTTC.

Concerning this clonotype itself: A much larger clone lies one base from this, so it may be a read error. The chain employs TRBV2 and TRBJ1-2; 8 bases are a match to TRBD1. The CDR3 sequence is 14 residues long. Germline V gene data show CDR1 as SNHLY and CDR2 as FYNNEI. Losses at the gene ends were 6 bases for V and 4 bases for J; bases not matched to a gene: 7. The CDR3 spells CASRGGQDLYGYTF. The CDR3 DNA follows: TGTGCCAGCAGGGGGGGACAGGACCTCTATGGCTACACCTTC.

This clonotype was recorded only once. In DNA, the CDR3 is TGTGCCACCAGCAGAAGCAGGGAGTCTAATGAAAAACTGTTTTTT. Translated: CATSRSRESNEKLFF. The gene calls are TRBV15 and TRBJ1-4; weak D call: TRBD1 (5 bases). The CDR3 has 15 amino acids. Germline CDR1 and CDR2: LNHNV and YYDKDF (reference sequence). V was clipped by 2 bases and J by 3 bases, with 10 bases between them.

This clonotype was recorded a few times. The CDR3 is CASKIFAGPSYEQYF. The CDR3 DNA reads as TGTGCCAGCAAAATTTTCGCCGGGCCCTCCTACGAGCAGTACTTC. The chain links TRBV6-5 to TRBJ2-7, with D hard to call. CDR1 is MNHEY, CDR2 SVGAGI, per germline. The V and J ends lost 7 bases and 0 bases respectively, with 16 bases between them. The CDR3 consists of 15 residues.

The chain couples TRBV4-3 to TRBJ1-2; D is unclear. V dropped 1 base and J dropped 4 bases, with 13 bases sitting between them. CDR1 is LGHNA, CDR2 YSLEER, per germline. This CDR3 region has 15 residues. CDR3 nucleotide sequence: TGCGCCAGCAGCCAAGGAGTGGGTAGGGCCTATGGCTACACCTTC. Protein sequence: CASSQGVGRAYGYTF.

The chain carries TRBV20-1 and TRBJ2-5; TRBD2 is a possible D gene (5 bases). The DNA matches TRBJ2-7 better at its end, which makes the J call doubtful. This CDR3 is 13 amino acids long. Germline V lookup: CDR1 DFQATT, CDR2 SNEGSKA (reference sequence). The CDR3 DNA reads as TGCAGTGCTAGTCCCGGGGTTTCCTACGAGCAGTACTTC. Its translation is CSASPGVSYEQYF.

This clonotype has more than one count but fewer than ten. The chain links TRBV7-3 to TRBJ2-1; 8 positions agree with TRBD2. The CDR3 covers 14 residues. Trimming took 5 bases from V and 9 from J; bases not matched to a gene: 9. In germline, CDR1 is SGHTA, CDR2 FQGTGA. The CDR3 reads CASSPRAGVGEQFF. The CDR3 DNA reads TGTGCCAGCAGCCCTCGAGCGGGGGTCGGTGAGCAGTTCTTC.

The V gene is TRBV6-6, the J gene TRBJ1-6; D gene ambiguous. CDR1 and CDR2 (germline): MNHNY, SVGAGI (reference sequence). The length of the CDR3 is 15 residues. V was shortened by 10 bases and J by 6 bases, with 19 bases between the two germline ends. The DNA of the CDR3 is TGTGCCACCCACTTAGGGATTGCGGGTAATTCACCCCTCCACTTT. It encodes CATHLGIAGNSPLHF.

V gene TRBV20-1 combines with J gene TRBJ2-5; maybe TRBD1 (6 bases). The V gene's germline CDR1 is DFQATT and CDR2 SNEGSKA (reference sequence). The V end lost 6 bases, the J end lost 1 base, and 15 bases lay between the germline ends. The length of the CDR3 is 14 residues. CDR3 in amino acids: CSATGTFLQETQYF. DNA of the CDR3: TGCAGTGCAACCGGGACATTCCTCCAAGAGACCCAGTACTTC.

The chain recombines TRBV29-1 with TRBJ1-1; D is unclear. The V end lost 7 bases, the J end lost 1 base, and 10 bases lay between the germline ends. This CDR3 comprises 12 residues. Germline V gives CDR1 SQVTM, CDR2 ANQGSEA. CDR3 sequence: CSGWVGNTEAFF. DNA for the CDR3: TGCAGCGGCTGGGTCGGGAACACTGAAGCTTTCTTT.

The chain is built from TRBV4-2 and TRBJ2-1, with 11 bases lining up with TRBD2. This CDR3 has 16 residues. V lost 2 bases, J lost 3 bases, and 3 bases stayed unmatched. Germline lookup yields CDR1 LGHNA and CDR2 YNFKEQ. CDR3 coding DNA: TGTGCCAGCAGCCAACAAGGACTAGCGGGCTACAATGAGCAGTTCTTC. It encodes CASSQQGLAGYNEQFF.

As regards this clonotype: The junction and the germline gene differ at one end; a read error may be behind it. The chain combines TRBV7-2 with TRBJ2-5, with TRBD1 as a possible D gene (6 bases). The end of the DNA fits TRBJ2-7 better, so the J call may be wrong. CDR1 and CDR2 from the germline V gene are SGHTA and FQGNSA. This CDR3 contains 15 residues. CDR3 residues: CAGRYEDRSLGEQYF. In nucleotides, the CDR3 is TGTGCCGGCAGATACGAGGACAGATCTCTAGGCGAGCAGTACTTC.

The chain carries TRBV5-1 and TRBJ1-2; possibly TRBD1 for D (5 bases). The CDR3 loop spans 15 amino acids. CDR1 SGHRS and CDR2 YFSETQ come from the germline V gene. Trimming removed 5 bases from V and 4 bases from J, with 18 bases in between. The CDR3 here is CASSQDMRGVYGYTF. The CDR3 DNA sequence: TGCGCCAGCAGTCAGGACATGCGGGGCGTCTATGGCTACACCTTC.

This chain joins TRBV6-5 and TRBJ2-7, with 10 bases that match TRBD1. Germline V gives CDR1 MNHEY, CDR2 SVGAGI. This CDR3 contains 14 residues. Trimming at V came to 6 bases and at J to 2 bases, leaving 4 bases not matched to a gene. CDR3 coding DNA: TGTGCCAGCAGGGGGACAGGGGCCCCCTACGAGCAGTACTTC. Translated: CASRGTGAPYEQYF.

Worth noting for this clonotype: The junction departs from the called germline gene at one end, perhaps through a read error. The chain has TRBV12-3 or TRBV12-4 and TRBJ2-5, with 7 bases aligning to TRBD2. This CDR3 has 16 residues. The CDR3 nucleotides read TGCGCCAGCACCCTCTCACGCGGGGGTATTCAGGAGACCCAGTACTTC. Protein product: CASTLSRGGIQETQYF.